The 10 T cell receptor beta chains below were found in one sample sequenced in a study of shared clonotypes between healthy human individuals. Produced via immunoSEQ multiplex PCR; TCRdb's table is partial and in-frame only. Altogether around 2.3 million clones are present, 90% to 96% being singletons, with the ten largest covering roughly 0.13%. The specimen sequenced was naive CD4+ T cells sorted from blood. Noted subset: CD45RA+ positively selected. Receptors were obtained from a man between 18 and 29 years old in good health.

The chain has TRBV5-4 and TRBJ1-5, with D hard to call. V was shortened by 5 bases and J by 9 bases, with 15 bases between the two germline ends. The CDR3 extends over 13 amino acids. Looked up from germline, CDR1 is SGHNT and CDR2 is YYREEE (reference sequence). The DNA of the CDR3 is TGTGCCAGCAGTACAGAACCAGGCCGGCCCCAGCATTTT. Translation: CASSTEPGRPQHF.

This chain's CDR3 is CASSTVSGVETQYF. The DNA for the CDR3 is TGTGCCAGCAGCACCGTTTCCGGGGTGGAGACCCAGTACTTC. The chain combines TRBV7-2 with TRBJ2-5; D might be TRBD2 (5 bases). There are 14 residues in the CDR3. Germline-derived CDR1 and CDR2 are SGHTA and FQGNSA. V dropped 5 bases and J dropped 5 bases, with 15 bases sitting between them.

The chain links TRBV11-2 to TRBJ1-1, with unresolved D. The V end was cut by 1 base, the J end by 10 bases, with 19 bases between. The CDR3 sequence is 15 residues long. The V gene's germline CDR1 is SGHAT and CDR2 FQNNGV. The CDR3 DNA reads as TGTGCCAGCAGCTTAGTTTATGCCGCGGGTTCTGTAGCTTTCTTT. This codes for CASSLVYAAGSVAFF.

J is TRBJ2-3 and V is TRBV2; 9 nucleotides match TRBD2. V trimming: 11 bases; J trimming: 8 bases; junction bases outside the gene matches: 17. Germline lookup yields CDR1 SNHLY and CDR2 FYNNEI. The CDR3 runs 15 residues. CDR3 in DNA: TGTGCCTCCAAAAGAATAGCGGGAGAGCGAATTACGCAGTATTTT. Translating gives CASKRIAGERITQYF.

The genes are TRBV30 and TRBJ1-6; D is possibly TRBD1 (6 bases). The CDR3 extends over 15 amino acids. Germline CDR1 and CDR2: GTSNPN and SVGIG (reference sequence). Trimming left V 0 bases short and J 5 bases short, with 11 bases between. DNA for the CDR3: TGTGCCTGGAGTGTGGGGGCAGGGGATAATTCACCCCTCCACTTT. As protein: CAWSVGAGDNSPLHF.

V usage is TRBV18 and J usage is TRBJ2-3; D is uncertain. V lost 1 base and J 1 base, leaving 12 bases between the germline ends. The CDR3 runs to 16 residues. Germline-derived CDR1 and CDR2 are KGHSH and LQKENI. DNA of the CDR3: TGTGCCAGCTCACCACGAGGAGCGCCCGGCACAGATACGCAGTATTTT. Translated: CASSPRGAPGTDTQYF.

The chain has TRBV27 and TRBJ1-1, with D perhaps TRBD1 (6 bases). CDR1 is MNHEY, CDR2 SMNVEV, per germline (reference sequence). This CDR3 contains 16 residues. Trimming removed 1 base from V and 0 bases from J, with 12 bases in between. CDR3 amino acids: CASSLFGQLMNTEAFF. In nucleotides, the CDR3 is TGTGCCAGCAGTTTATTTGGACAGCTCATGAACACTGAAGCTTTCTTT.

The V gene is TRBV18, the J gene TRBJ1-2, with D uncertain. There are 14 residues in the CDR3. Germline V gene data show CDR1 as KGHSH and CDR2 as LQKENI. With 4 bases removed from V and 2 bases from J, the gap between germline ends came to 11 bases. The CDR3 region is CASSRELTNYGYTF. DNA for the CDR3: TGTGCCAGCTCACGGGAATTGACCAACTATGGCTACACCTTC.

The chain joins TRBV6-1 to TRBJ1-2; TRBD1 agrees at 10 bases. Germline V CDR1 and CDR2: MNHNS, SASEGT. The junction had 5 bases not matched to a gene; V was cut back by 2 bases and J by 5 bases. CDR3 length: 15 residues. The CDR3, as DNA: TGTGCCAGCAGTGAAAGGGGACAGGGGAAGTATGGCTACACCTTC. Translating gives CASSERGQGKYGYTF.

As concerns this clone: The germline gene is not matched at one end of the junction; a read error may be the cause. The chain employs TRBV7-7 and TRBJ1-1; the D gene is possibly TRBD1 (6 bases). This CDR3 has 14 residues. Germline CDR1 and CDR2: SSHAT and FNYEAQ (reference sequence). The CDR3 reads CASSSTGLNTEAFF. The CDR3 coding sequence is TGTGCTAGCAGCTCCACAGGGTTAAACACTGAAGCTTTCTTT.